This is a list of T cell receptor beta chains from one sample in a study of T cells after yellow fever vaccination. TCRdb reprocessed the 5' RACE reads with MiXCR, giving one entry per CDR3 protein. The sample records about 210,000 distinct CDR3 sequences, 6.7% being singletons. The sequences come from CD4+ T cells sorted from PBMCs, collected on the day of the yellow fever booster vaccination. These receptors were taken from a man aged 25 to 40 who received the YFV17D yellow fever vaccine. The CDR3 runs from the conserved cysteine through the conserved F or W. A D gene is named only where the DNA matches it firmly. Rows give clone size only sometimes, using once, few, many, or a class for an expanded clone.

abundance: NA; v_gene: TRBV20-1; d_gene: NA; j_gene: TRBJ2-5; CDR3nt: TGCAGTGCTAGCATTGCCGGGGGAAACCGGGGGACCCAGTACTTC; CDR3aa: CSASIAGGNRGTQYF
abundance: few; v_gene: TRBV5-1; d_gene: NA; j_gene: TRBJ2-7; CDR3nt: TGCGCCAGCAGCCCTCGAAGTGGACCCTACGAGCAGTACTTC; CDR3aa: CASSPRSGPYEQYF
abundance: NA; v_gene: TRBV4-3; d_gene: NA; j_gene: TRBJ2-1; CDR3nt: TGCGCCAGCAGCCAGGACGCCGGGACAACTAGCCTTTTCTTC; CDR3aa: CASSQDAGTTSLFF
abundance: NA; v_gene: TRBV5-1; d_gene: TRBD1; j_gene: TRBJ2-7; CDR3nt: TGCGCCAGCAGCTTGGTTCAGGGGGCGAGCGAGCAGTACTTC; CDR3aa: CASSLVQGASEQYF
abundance: many; v_gene: TRBV5-1; d_gene: NA; j_gene: TRBJ2-7; CDR3nt: TGCGCCAGCAGCTTGGTGGGATCCAGGGAGCAGTACTTC; CDR3aa: CASSLVGSREQYF
abundance: NA; v_gene: TRBV7-9; d_gene: NA; j_gene: TRBJ1-1; CDR3nt: TGTGCCAGCAGCTACCCGGCGACACAGAATCAAATGAACACTGAAGCTTTCTTT; CDR3aa: CASSYPATQNQMNTEAFF
abundance: many; v_gene: TRBV7-9; d_gene: NA; j_gene: TRBJ1-2; CDR3nt: TGTGCCAGCAGCTTAGCAGGCAAAGACTATGGCTACACCTTC; CDR3aa: CASSLAGKDYGYTF
abundance: many; v_gene: TRBV7-2; d_gene: NA; j_gene: TRBJ2-2; CDR3nt: TGTGCCAGCAGCTTAGTCGCAGACTACACCGGGGAGCTGTTTTTT; CDR3aa: CASSLVADYTGELFF
abundance: NA; v_gene: TRBV18; d_gene: TRBD2; j_gene: TRBJ2-5; CDR3nt: TGTGCCAGCTCACCACCTTGGCGGGCTAGCGGGCAAGAGACCCAGTACTTC; CDR3aa: CASSPPWRASGQETQYF
abundance: many; v_gene: TRBV15; d_gene: NA; j_gene: TRBJ2-5; CDR3nt: TGTGCCACCAGCCCGGGCCCTCAAGAGACCCAGTACTTC; CDR3aa: CATSPGPQETQYF
abundance: many; v_gene: TRBV12-3/TRBV12-4; d_gene: NA; j_gene: TRBJ1-4; CDR3nt: TGTGCCAGCAGTTCCAACAGGGATACTAATGAAAAACTGTTTTTT; CDR3aa: CASSSNRDTNEKLFF
abundance: few; v_gene: TRBV21-1; d_gene: NA; j_gene: TRBJ2-3; CDR3nt: TGTGCCAACCCAGCCACAGGGGGGGCGAGGGCGGATACGCAGTATTTT; CDR3aa: CANPATGGARADTQYF
abundance: NA; v_gene: TRBV6-2/TRBV6-3; d_gene: NA; j_gene: TRBJ2-2; CDR3nt: TGTGCCAGCAGTCGTCATCCCGGGACAGGGGAGCTGTTTTTT; CDR3aa: CASSRHPGTGELFF
abundance: many; v_gene: TRBV5-1; d_gene: NA; j_gene: TRBJ2-3; CDR3nt: TGCGCCAGCCGGGACTCCCGCGGGGCAGATACGCAGTATTTT; CDR3aa: CASRDSRGADTQYF
abundance: few; v_gene: TRBV5-1; d_gene: NA; j_gene: TRBJ1-3; CDR3nt: TGCGCCAGCAGCTTGGACCGGGGAGGGGCGGCTGGAAACACCATATATTTT; CDR3aa: CASSLDRGGAAGNTIYF
abundance: few; v_gene: TRBV5-1; d_gene: TRBD2; j_gene: TRBJ2-1; CDR3nt: TGCGCCAGCAGCCTCACCTGGACTAGCTCCTACAATGAGCAGTTCTTC; CDR3aa: CASSLTWTSSYNEQFF
abundance: NA; v_gene: TRBV5-1; d_gene: NA; j_gene: TRBJ1-1; CDR3nt: TGCGCCAGCAGCTTGGAGGTTACGACTGAAGCTTTCTTT; CDR3aa: CASSLEVTTEAFF
abundance: NA; v_gene: TRBV12-3/TRBV12-4; d_gene: NA; j_gene: TRBJ2-7; CDR3nt: TGTGCCAGCAGTTTTGTGCTTGATATTGGGGACTACGAGCAGTACTTC; CDR3aa: CASSFVLDIGDYEQYF
abundance: few; v_gene: TRBV30; d_gene: NA; j_gene: TRBJ1-6; CDR3nt: TGTGCCTGGAGCCCGAAGAATTCACCCCTCCACTTT; CDR3aa: CAWSPKNSPLHF
abundance: NA; v_gene: TRBV3-1; d_gene: NA; j_gene: TRBJ2-1; CDR3nt: TGTGCCAGCAAACCGACTCATTACAATGAGCAGTTCTTC; CDR3aa: CASKPTHYNEQFF
abundance: few; v_gene: TRBV7-6; d_gene: TRBD2; j_gene: TRBJ2-1; CDR3nt: TGTGCCAGCAGCCCACTAGCGGGGGTACATGAGCAGTTCTTC; CDR3aa: CASSPLAGVHEQFF
abundance: few; v_gene: TRBV7-8; d_gene: TRBD2; j_gene: TRBJ2-1; CDR3nt: TGTGCCAGCAGCTCCCGGACTAGCGGGAGTCAAAATGAGCAGTTCTTC; CDR3aa: CASSSRTSGSQNEQFF
abundance: many; v_gene: TRBV7-2; d_gene: TRBD2; j_gene: TRBJ2-3; CDR3nt: TGTGCCAGCAGCTCACCCGGGACTAGGCAGTATTTT; CDR3aa: CASSSPGTRQYF
abundance: many; v_gene: TRBV7-9; d_gene: TRBD1; j_gene: TRBJ2-2; CDR3nt: TGTGCCAGCAGCATTGGACAGGGGGCGAACACCGGGGAGCTGTTTTTT; CDR3aa: CASSIGQGANTGELFF
abundance: NA; v_gene: TRBV29-1; d_gene: NA; j_gene: TRBJ1-5; CDR3nt: TGCAGCGTCCTCACGGACGGATATCAGCCCCAGCATTTT; CDR3aa: CSVLTDGYQPQHF